The present TCR beta chain was sequenced within a study of cytotoxic CD8 clonotypes in ibrutinib-treated CLL. Findings of the study overall: Pretreatment clonality was elevated relative to age-matched healthy donors and paralleled circulating CD8+ T-cell counts. Samples from sustained-remission and progressing patients were taken at different times.

The CDR3 has 14 amino acids. V was pared by 3 bases and J by 3 bases, with 4 bases of the junction left unmatched. Germline lookup yields CDR1 MGHDK and CDR2 SYGVNS. Comment on this clone: Its target is unknown.

Some clones are missing from TCRdb's copy, which holds only in-frame ones; the method was immunoSEQ multiplex PCR. Of more than 110,000 clones listed, 80% to 95% were seen once; the top ten hold approximately 10%. The gene calls are TRBV25-1 and TRBJ1-2; the match to TRBD1 covers 7 bases. The sequences come from PBMCs, collected after 12 months of ibrutinib treatment. The sequence was collected from a human donor with chronic lymphocytic leukemia. CDR3: CASSDLGGDYGYTF. The CDR3 DNA sequence: TGTGCCAGCAGTGATTTAGGGGGCGACTATGGCTACACCTTC.